The clone carrying this TCR beta chain showed up just once. These data originate in a study of blood T cell repertoires in COVID-19. At the level of the study: Donors in the United States, Italy and Spain gave samples during acute or convalescent COVID-19.

The method was immunoSEQ multiplex PCR; TCRdb's version includes in-frame clones alone and lacks a portion of them. The table shows around 110,000 clones, with 90% occurring only once. The junction had 9 bases not matched to a gene; V was cut back by 4 bases and J by 6 bases. CDR1 is SGHAT and CDR2 is FQNNGV in the germline V gene. The CDR3 length is 17 residues. This receptor was identified in a human donor with active COVID-19. The donor label of this sample is uncertain. J is TRBJ2-2 and V is TRBV11-2; 12 bases agree with TRBD1. The source material was peripheral blood. The CDR3 is CASSSVRDRGLSGELFF. The CDR3 region has the DNA TGTGCCAGCAGCTCCGTCCGGGACAGGGGGCTCTCCGGGGAGCTGTTTTTT.